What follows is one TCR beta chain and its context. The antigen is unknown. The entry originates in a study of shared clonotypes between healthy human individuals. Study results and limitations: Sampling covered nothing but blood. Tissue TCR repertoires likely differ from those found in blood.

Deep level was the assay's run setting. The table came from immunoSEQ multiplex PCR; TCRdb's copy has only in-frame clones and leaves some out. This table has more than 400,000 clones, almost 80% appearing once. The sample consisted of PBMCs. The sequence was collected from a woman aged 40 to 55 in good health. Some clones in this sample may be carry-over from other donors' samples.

The CDR3 DNA follows: TGTGCCAGCAGTTTAGGCGAAAAGAGGACAGATACGCAGTATTTT. Its translation: CASSLGEKRTDTQYF. V gene TRBV27 combines with J gene TRBJ2-3; no firm D call. The germline V gene encodes CDR1 MNHEY and CDR2 SMNVEV (reference sequence). V lost 2 bases and J 3 bases, leaving 12 bases between the germline ends. The CDR3 has 15 residues.